This TCR beta chain was retrieved from a study of regulatory T cells in long-lasting Graves disease (dated by TCRdb to about 2021). Looking at the study overall: In the newly diagnosed Graves' disease group, patients had been taking antithyroid drugs for less than 3 months. A total of about 35 samples underwent TCR sequencing, from about 13 patients with persistent Graves' disease and some 20 patients with newly diagnosed Graves' disease. The study was registered as a clinical trial and conducted in China. Persistent Graves' disease patients were compared with newly diagnosed Graves' disease patients by peripheral blood TCR sequencing and RNA sequencing.

Library creation used multiplex PCR. TCRdb names Illumina HiSeq 4000 as the instrument used. iRepertoire HTBI primers and Arm-PCR amplification of CDR3 regions were used to construct TCR beta libraries. Gel purification was performed on PCR products prior to sequencing. The paper's data handling went like this. A total of 62 TRBV and 14 TRBJ segments were identified across samples and were used for gene usage analysis of CDR3 amino acid clonotypes. COPE and FqMerger were used to merge filtered high-quality paired reads into contigs. BLAST was used to align contigs to the IMGT TRBV, TRBD and TRBJ reference genes, and CDR3 was defined following IMGT. Highly expanded clones were defined as clonotypes with a frequency above 0.1%. Repertoire diversity was measured by Shannon entropy, and V-J evenness by the Gini coefficient. A clonotype found in more than one individual was treated as public. TCRdb handled the public reads itself, with Q25 trimming in fastp and clone calling in MiXCR, and kept productive beta chains. Identical CDR3 protein sequences are pooled into one entry, listed with their most common genes and DNA. These V and J calls originate from TCRdb's pipeline instead of the authors' own analysis. This sample gives approximately 230,000 distinct CDR3 sequences in total; around 19% of them show up just once. Approximately 20% of the sample belongs to the ten largest clones.

This clonotype was seen a handful of times. The target of this receptor is not known. Base qualities are not recorded, but no much larger clone differs from it by a single base. The paper's findings and limits, for the study overall: Sequencing and analysis were restricted to the TCR beta chain. As a limitation, the authors acknowledged that the small sample size may reduce accuracy. Because the primary lesion, thyroid tissue, could not be accessed, the study looked at peripheral blood alone. Persistent Graves' disease patients showed lower TCR Shannon entropy and fewer highly expanded clones than newly diagnosed patients, suggesting clonal expansion. Persistent patients shared more public clonotypes among themselves (fewer than 3,000) than newly diagnosed patients did (approximately 970).

The meaning of the sample's time point label: newly diagnosed GD, antithyroid drugs for less than 3 months. For both TCR sequencing and RNA sequencing, RNA was extracted from PBMCs using TRIzol. Graves' disease was diagnosed according to American Thyroid Association guidelines. Patients for the study were recruited at an endocrinology department in Xi'an, China. From each patient, around 8.3 milliliters of peripheral blood was collected into an EDTA anticoagulant tube. PBMCs were isolated by Ficoll Paque Plus density gradient separation without further T cell sorting. An Agilent 2100 Bioanalyzer and agarose gel were used to check RNA quality, and a NanoDrop 2000 was used to measure RNA concentration. The sample here was peripheral blood mononuclear cells (PBMCs), taken at new diagnosis, from a patient treated with antithyroid drugs. This TCR derives from a female donor with Graves disease.

The DNA is TGTGCCAGCAGCAGGGGGACTAGCGGGAGGGGGGGCTCCTACAATGAGCAGTTCTTC. Its protein reads: CASSRGTSGRGGSYNEQFF. The sequence is built from TRBV5-4 and TRBJ2-1, with 16 bases aligning to TRBD2. From its cysteine to its phenylalanine, the CDR3 spans 19 amino acids. Left in the record is the CDR3 DNA by itself, 57 bases read in frame from the first base. The germline V gene (reference sequence) provides CDR1 SGHNT and CDR2 YYREEE. V loses 4 bases at its end and J loses 0 bases; junction bases beyond the gene matches: 7.